The clone carrying this T cell receptor (beta chain) was counted once. Its antigen remains unidentified. Trimming removed 5 bases at V and 7 bases at J, with 21 bases between. The germline gives CDR1 SQVTM, CDR2 ANQGSEA. This CDR3 is 14 amino acids long. The sample belongs to a study of cytotoxic CD8 clonotypes in ibrutinib-treated CLL. Profiling relied on immunoSEQ multiplex PCR, and the TCRdb table lists in-frame clones only, not all of them. The profile covers roughly 200,000 clones, with roughly 77% appearing a single time and approximately 5.9% taken by the ten largest. Study-level results: Clonality was higher at ibrutinib response and returned toward baseline at progression. Sustained-remission patients were sampled at one set of times and progressing patients at different ones.

The input for sequencing was PBMCs, taken after 12 months of ibrutinib treatment. The V call is TRBV29-1, the J call TRBJ2-7; either TRBD1 or TRBD2 may supply D (5 bases each). The TCR comes from a human donor with chronic lymphocytic leukemia. CDR3 region: CSVSPLRGALEQYF. In DNA form, the CDR3 reads TGCAGCGTTTCCCCTTTAAGGGGAGCACTAGAGCAGTACTTC.